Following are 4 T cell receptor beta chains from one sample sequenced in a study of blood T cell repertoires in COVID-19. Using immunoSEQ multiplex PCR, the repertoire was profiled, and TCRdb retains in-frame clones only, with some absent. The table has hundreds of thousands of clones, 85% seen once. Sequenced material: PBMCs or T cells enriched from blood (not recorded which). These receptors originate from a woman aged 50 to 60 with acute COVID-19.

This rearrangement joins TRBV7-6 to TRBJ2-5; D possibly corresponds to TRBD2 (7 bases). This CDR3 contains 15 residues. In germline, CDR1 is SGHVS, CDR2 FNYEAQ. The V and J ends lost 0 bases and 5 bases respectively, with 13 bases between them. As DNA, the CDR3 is TGTGCCAGCAGCTTAGCGGGGGGGCTTGTTGAGACCCAGTACTTC. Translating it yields CASSLAGGLVETQYF.

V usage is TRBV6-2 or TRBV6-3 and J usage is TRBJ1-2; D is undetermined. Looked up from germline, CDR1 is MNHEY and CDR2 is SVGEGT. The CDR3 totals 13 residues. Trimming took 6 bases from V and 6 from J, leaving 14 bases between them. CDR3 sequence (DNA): TGTGCCAGCAGCACGACAAAGGCCCATGGCTACACCTTC. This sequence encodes CASSTTKAHGYTF.

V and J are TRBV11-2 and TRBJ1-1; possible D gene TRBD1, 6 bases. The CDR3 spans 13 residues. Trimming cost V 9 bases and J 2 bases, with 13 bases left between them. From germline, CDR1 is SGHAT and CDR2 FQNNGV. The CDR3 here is CASINRDNTEAFF. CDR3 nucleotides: TGTGCCAGTATCAACAGGGACAACACTGAAGCTTTCTTT.

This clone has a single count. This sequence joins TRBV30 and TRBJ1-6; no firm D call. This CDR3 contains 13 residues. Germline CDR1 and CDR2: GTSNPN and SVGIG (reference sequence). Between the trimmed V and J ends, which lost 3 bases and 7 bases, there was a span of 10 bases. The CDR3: CAWRTLTNSPLHF. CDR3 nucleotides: TGTGCCTGGAGGACACTGACCAATTCACCCCTCCACTTT.